The sequence of this T cell receptor (beta chain) was determined in a study of blood T cells in healthy people across ages (dated by TCRdb to about 2015). For context, the study as a whole: In model experiments, template switching captured roughly one uniquely barcoded TCR beta cDNA molecule for every two T cells. To avoid experimental bias, donors of different ages were spread randomly across the sequencing lanes. The study measured age-related changes in TCR beta repertoire diversity using deep sequencing normalized with unique cDNA molecular identifiers. Using the same blood draw, the study looked at two additional independent replicas of 1 million unique cDNA reads for two donors, one aged 18 to 30 and the other aged 80 or older. Donors were grouped into four age groups: young (average roughly 15 years), middle-aged (roughly 38), aged (around 62) and long-lived (just over 80).

Taken from cysteine to phenylalanine, the CDR3 has 15 residues. The only DNA kept is the CDR3, 45 bases in frame from the first base. V is pruned by 3 bases and J by 0 bases, leaving 2 bases of the junction without a gene match. Study-level results and caveats: Compared with the aged group, more naive CD4+ T cells, fewer expanded clones and increased TCR diversity were shown by the long-lived group, suggesting age selection. Estimates of total diversity based on one million sequenced T cells were considered lower bounds and underestimates. Observed TCR beta diversity correlated strongly with the percentage of naive T cells measured by flow cytometry. Because the CMV infection status of the donors was unknown, age-related changes in expanded clonotypes may potentially have been confounded. Bulk unsorted PBMC profiling prevented conclusive comparison of naive and antigen-experienced compartments. As age increased, observed TCR beta diversity per million T cells dropped in a roughly linear way, and a significant reduction was already evident by age about 40.

This clonotype appeared many times. Its target antigen remains unknown. Base qualities are not at hand, and no much larger clone is one base apart. The approximately 39 donors, aged about 6 to 90 years, were systemically healthy Caucasian individuals from Russia. Each donor gave 8 to 10 milliliters of peripheral blood, drawn into EDTA-treated Vacutainer tubes. PBMCs were isolated by Ficoll-Paque density-gradient centrifugation, with at least 7 million obtained per sample. Trizol reagent was used to extract total RNA from PBMCs, with at least 6 micrograms per sample. The percentages of naive CD45RAhigh/CD27high T cells were determined by flow cytometry on a PBMC aliquot from every donor. Receptors were amplified or captured by 5' RACE. The data were produced on an Illumina HiSeq 2500. A second PCR of roughly 6 to 11 cycles was performed with a sample-barcoded 5' primer and a J-beta primer mix. Each TCR beta cDNA molecule received a unique molecular identifier from a template-switch 5' adaptor carrying 12 random nucleotides. At least 2.5 million CDR3-containing paired-end reads were obtained from each sample. All of the RNA was converted into first-strand cDNA using the Mint cDNA synthesis kit, with a TRBC-specific oligonucleotide serving as the primer. After uracil-DNA glycosylase treatment, a first 18-cycle PCR used universal primers M1SS and BC2_uni_R on all cDNA. Turning to the authors' computational methods: For normalization, 1 million high-quality reads were randomly selected from each sample, with every read carrying a distinct molecular identifier. Instead of being binned into consensus sequences, reads with shared molecular identifiers were discarded. MiTCR, with a Q25 quality threshold and the strictest error-elimination algorithm, was used for CDR3 identification, clonotype clustering and error correction. A nonparametric unseen species model using Euler transformation provided a lower-bound estimate of total TCR beta diversity. The public reads were reanalyzed by TCRdb: fastp trimming at Q25, MiXCR alignment, in-frame beta chains only. Every entry covers one CDR3 protein and lists the most common genes and DNA from its rows. TCRdb's processing, not the study's, gives the V and J calls here. The sample profile shows approximately 900,000 distinct CDR3 sequences; roughly 48% of them were found once. The top ten clones comprise around an eighth of the sample.

The chain uses TRBV12-3 or TRBV12-4 and TRBJ2-4, with 7 bases aligning to TRBD2. What was sequenced was blood. The receptor was isolated from a man under 40 in good health. Here is the DNA: TGTGCCAGCAGTTTTGGGGGGGGAGCCAAAAACATTCAGTACTTC. Its coded protein is CASSFGGGAKNIQYF.